The next 24 T cell receptor beta chains were all read from a single sample in a study of glioma-infiltrating T cells. Using RNA template, CDR3s of TCR alpha and beta were amplified with iRepertoire arm-PCR. MiXCR, run by TCRdb on the multiplex PCR reads, gives a single entry per CDR3 protein. The sample records roughly 100,000 distinct CDR3 sequences, around 28% being singletons. The source material was glioma tissue, nonneoplastic brain tissue, or PBMCs (not recorded which). The receptor source for this set is a human donor with low-grade glioma or glioblastoma, undergoing nonglioma brain surgery, or in good health (not recorded which).

The chain is built from TRBV12-3 or TRBV12-4 and TRBJ1-2; unclear D gene. The CDR3 consists of 13 residues. V lost 5 bases and J lost 2, with 9 bases in between. CDR3 protein: CASSPWGNYGYTF. In nucleotides, the CDR3 is TGTGCCAGCAGTCCCTGGGGAAACTATGGCTACACCTTC.

The table lists this clonotype with many counts. J is TRBJ1-6 and V is TRBV7-8; D is unclear. The ends were cut back, 1 base at V and 8 bases at J, with 12 bases in the middle. There are 15 residues in the CDR3. Per the germline V gene, CDR1 is SGHVS and CDR2 is FQNEAQ. The CDR3 DNA follows: TGTGCCAGCAGCTTAGGAGGTTCTTTTGATTCACCCCTCCACTTT. Translated: CASSLGGSFDSPLHF.

V gene TRBV5-1 combines with J gene TRBJ1-1; unclear D gene. The V gene's germline CDR1 is SGHRS and CDR2 YFSETQ. V was pared by 0 bases and J by 1 base, with 13 bases between. The CDR3 consists of 16 residues. As DNA, the CDR3 is TGCGCCAGCAGCTTGGGGAACCGGGCTCCGAACACTGAAGCTTTCTTT. Amino acid sequence: CASSLGNRAPNTEAFF.

Concerning this clonotype: A much larger clone differs by one base, so this may be a read error. The rearrangement joins TRBV4-1 to TRBJ2-5, with D tentatively TRBD1 (6 bases). The CDR3 has 13 residues. Germline lookup yields CDR1 MGHRA and CDR2 YSYEKL. As DNA, the CDR3 is TGCGCCAGCAGCCAACACAGGGAAGAGACCCTGTACTTC. Its translation is CASSQHREETLYF.

With regard to this clonotype: This may arise from a read error, as a much more abundant clone is one base away. This CDR3 reads CSARRETEVETQHF. The CDR3 DNA sequence: TGCAGTGCTAGAAGAGAGACGGAAGTGGAGACCCAGCATTTT. This rearrangement joins TRBV20-1 to TRBJ1-5, with D hard to call. The CDR3 sequence is 14 residues long. V lost 2 bases to trimming and J lost 11 bases, with 19 bases between them. The V gene's germline CDR1 is DFQATT and CDR2 SNEGSKA (reference sequence).

The chain uses TRBV12-3 or TRBV12-4 and TRBJ1-4; D remains unclear. There are 15 residues in the CDR3. The germline V and J ends were trimmed by 6 bases and 5 bases, with 16 bases remaining between them. As DNA, the CDR3 is TGTGCCAGCAGACGGAGGACGGGTCCAAATGAAAAACTGTTTTTT. Protein sequence: CASRRRTGPNEKLFF.

On this clonotype itself: The junction differs from germline at one of its ends, possibly a read error. This chain uses TRBV10-2 with TRBJ2-7; D not certain. The CDR3 spans 13 residues. CDR1 is WSHSY and CDR2 is SAAADI in the germline V gene. CDR3 DNA sequence: TGTGCCACCAGTGGGCAGGAGAGCTACGAGCAGTACTTC. Residues: CATSGQESYEQYF.

The rearrangement joins TRBV24-1 to TRBJ2-3; 10 bases are shared with TRBD2. This CDR3 has 15 residues. Looked up from germline, CDR1 is KGHDR and CDR2 is SFDVKD. The V segment lost 6 bases and the J segment 5 bases; nucleotides outside the gene matches: 7. The CDR3 here is CATSSAGGGGDTQYF. The CDR3 DNA follows: TGTGCCACCAGTTCAGCGGGGGGGGGAGGAGATACGCAGTATTTT.

This clonotype was found a few times. The chain has TRBV7-8 and TRBJ2-1; D might be TRBD1 (5 bases). Germline CDR1 reads SGHVS; CDR2 reads FQNEAQ. This CDR3 has 14 amino acids. Trimming left V 1 base short and J 4 bases short, with 8 bases between. CDR3 protein: CASSLVQEYNEQFF. The CDR3 nucleotides read TGTGCCAGCAGCTTAGTACAGGAGTACAATGAGCAGTTCTTC.

Concerning this clonotype itself: A read error is possible here, since a much larger clone lies one base away. J is TRBJ2-1 and V is TRBV7-2, with 8 bases aligning to TRBD1. The germline V gene has CDR1 SGHTA and CDR2 FQGNSA. The CDR3 sequence is 14 residues long. CDR3 in amino acids: CASSLPTGADEKFF. CDR3 in DNA: TGTGCCAGCAGCCTACCGACAGGGGCCGATGAGAAGTTCTTC.

Concerning this clonotype: A much larger clone is a single base away; this may be a read error. The chain is built from TRBV2 and TRBJ2-3; TRBD1 matches 9 bases. V lost 5 bases and J lost 4; bases outside the gene matches: 4. The CDR3 runs to 14 residues. Germline V CDR1 and CDR2: SNHLY, FYNNEI. The CDR3 nucleotides read TGTGCCAGCAGTATGGACAGGGGTTCAGATACGCAGTATTTT. Amino acids: CASSMDRGSDTQYF.

This clonotype showed up many times. The chain links TRBV19 to TRBJ2-7; 7 bases line up with TRBD1. The junction had 4 bases not matched to a gene; V was cut back by 6 bases and J by 2 bases. Germline V gene sequence: CDR1 LNHDA, CDR2 SQIVND (reference sequence). CDR3 length equals 13 residues. The CDR3 protein is CASSSQGAYEQYF. CDR3 DNA sequence: TGTGCCAGTAGCTCTCAGGGGGCCTACGAGCAGTACTTC. The complete variable domain, with remaining parts taken from reference TRBV19 and TRBJ2-7, reads DGGITQSPKYLFRKEGQNVTLSCEQNLNHDAMYWYRQDPGQGLRLIYYSQIVNDFQKGDIAEGYSVSREKKESFPLTVTSAQKNPTAFYLCASSSQGAYEQYFGPGTRLTVT.

This clonotype was detected many times. J is TRBJ2-5 and V is TRBV6-1; D not certain. The germline gives CDR1 MNHNS, CDR2 SASEGT. This CDR3 region has 14 residues. V lost 5 bases and J lost 1, with 11 bases in between. The CDR3 reads CASSSHAFQETQYF. The CDR3 DNA reads TGTGCCAGCAGTTCGCACGCCTTCCAAGAGACCCAGTACTTC.

This clonotype was counted between two and nine times. The chain couples TRBV11-2 to TRBJ2-3; D is undetermined. The CDR3 length is 13 residues. Germline CDR1 reads SGHAT; CDR2 reads FQNNGV. With 6 bases removed from V and 2 bases from J, the gap between germline ends came to 9 bases. The CDR3 DNA sequence: TGTGCCAGCAGGGCTCACACCACAGATACGCAGTATTTT. It translates to CASRAHTTDTQYF.

This clonotype was picked up many times. In DNA, the CDR3 is TGTGCCAGCAGTTTAGACAGGGCCGAAAATCAGCCCCAGCATTTT. Protein sequence: CASSLDRAENQPQHF. The V gene is TRBV27, the J gene TRBJ1-5; 7 bases are shared with TRBD1. V dropped 2 bases and J dropped 4; count of bases not matched to a gene: 5. This CDR3 has 15 residues. From germline, CDR1 is MNHEY and CDR2 SMNVEV (reference sequence).

As regards this clonotype: Without the conserved terminal phenylalanine or tryptophan, this CDR3 likely stems from a read error. V is TRBV7-2 and J is TRBJ2-5; D gene uncertain. CDR1 is SGHTA, CDR2 FQGNSA, per germline. Between the trimmed V and J ends, which lost 2 bases and 4 bases, there was a span of 5 bases. The CDR3 is made up of 12 amino acids. CDR3 protein: CASSLIGETQYL. In nucleotides, the CDR3 is TGTGCCAGCAGCTTAATAGGAGAGACCCAGTACCTC.

This clonotype was counted a few times. This rearrangement joins TRBV11-1 to TRBJ2-5; TRBD1 agrees at 9 bases. Germline assignment: CDR1 SGHAT and CDR2 FQDESV (reference sequence). CDR3 length: 13 amino acids. With V trimmed by 7 bases and J by 4 bases, 4 bases remained unmatched. In nucleotides, the CDR3 is TGTGCCAGCAAATGGGGACAGGGAGAGACCCAGTACTTC. It yields the protein CASKWGQGETQYF.

This clonotype was counted ten times or more. The rearrangement links TRBV20-1 to TRBJ2-5, with no clear D. The CDR3 sequence is 12 residues long. The V gene lost 3 bases and the J gene lost 1 base, with 6 bases spanning the gap. The germline CDR1 and CDR2 sequences are DFQATT and SNEGSKA (reference sequence). The CDR3 sequence is CSASGSQETQYF. In DNA form, the CDR3 reads TGCAGTGCTAGCGGTAGCCAAGAGACCCAGTACTTC.

In regard to this clonotype: This may be a read error, as it is one base from a much larger clone. The chain uses TRBV20-1 and TRBJ2-5, with D perhaps TRBD1 (6 bases). From germline, CDR1 is DFQATT and CDR2 SNEGSKA (reference sequence). The CDR3 contains 13 residues. In DNA, the CDR3 is TGCAGTGCTTGGGATTCAGGGGTAGAGGCCCAGTACTTC. Its translation: CSAWDSGVEAQYF.

As for this clonotype: Its ends do not fully match the called genes, so a read error is possible. The chain has TRBV20-1 and TRBJ1-1; possible D gene TRBD1, 6 bases. The CDR3 has 12 amino acids. CDR1 and CDR2 (germline): DFQATT, SNEGSKA (reference sequence). The CDR3: CRTDSLNTEALF. For the CDR3, the DNA is TGCAGAACGGACAGTTTGAACACTGAAGCTTTATTT.

This clonotype was detected many times. The rearrangement uses TRBV6-6 and TRBJ1-1; weak D call: TRBD1 (6 bases). Per the germline V gene, CDR1 is MNHNY and CDR2 is SVGAGI (reference sequence). This CDR3 region has 15 residues. Trimming shortened V by 0 bases and J by 11 bases, and 19 bases separated the two germline ends. CDR3 region: CASSYSTGTPNAAFF. The CDR3 DNA sequence: TGTGCCAGCAGTTACTCAACCGGGACACCAAACGCGGCTTTCTTT.

The gene calls are TRBV12-3 or TRBV12-4 and TRBJ1-5; TRBD1 matches 11 bases. The CDR3 runs to 13 residues. Trimming at V came to 7 bases and at J to 6 bases, leaving 2 bases not matched to a gene. CDR3 amino acids: CASMDRGPQPQHF. The CDR3 DNA sequence: TGTGCCAGCATGGACAGGGGGCCTCAGCCCCAGCATTTT.

This clonotype was counted at least ten times. This sequence joins TRBV27 and TRBJ2-7; weak D call: TRBD1 (5 bases). Germline CDR1 MNHEY, CDR2 SMNVEV (reference sequence). This CDR3 comprises 15 residues. Trimming removed 0 bases at V and 6 bases at J, with 15 bases between. CDR3 coding DNA: TGTGCCAGCAGTTTATCGCAGGGTTTCGCTCCCGAGCAGTACTTC. The encoded protein is CASSLSQGFAPEQYF.

This clonotype occurred a few times. The V and J genes are TRBV11-1 and TRBJ2-1; no firm D call. Germline V gene data show CDR1 as SGHAT and CDR2 as FQDESV (reference sequence). V was cut by 1 base and J by 5 bases, with 9 bases left in between. This CDR3 is built from 14 residues. The CDR3 reads CASSLGVVHNEQFF. CDR3 bases: TGTGCCAGCAGCTTAGGAGTCGTACACAATGAGCAGTTCTTC.